The 12 T cell receptor beta chains presented below share a single source sample, sequenced in a study of blood T cells in healthy people across ages. Alongside a J-beta primer mix, a sample-barcoded 5' primer served in a second PCR lasting about 7 to 12 cycles. TCRdb re-analysed the 5' RACE reads in MiXCR, keeping a single row per CDR3 protein. The data hold about 800,000 distinct CDR3 sequences, with 55% to 75% observed a single time. The sequenced material came from blood. The source is a man younger than 40 in good health.

The sample holds a few counts of this clonotype. The chain carries TRBV7-2 and TRBJ2-1; 7 bases agree with TRBD2. The germline CDR1 and CDR2 sequences are SGHTA and FQGNSA. The CDR3 totals 15 residues. Losses at the gene ends were 3 bases for V and 8 bases for J; bases not matched to a gene: 10. Here the CDR3 DNA reads TGTGCCAGCAGCTTCCTAGCGGAGGCCGTCGATGAGCAGTTCTTC. Encoded protein: CASSFLAEAVDEQFF.

The rearrangement joins TRBV7-2 to TRBJ2-5; TRBD2 agrees at 7 bases. Per the germline V gene, CDR1 is SGHTA and CDR2 is FQGNSA. Trimming took 4 bases from V and 3 from J; bases not matched to a gene: 8. The CDR3 extends over 15 amino acids. The CDR3 region is CASSSLRAGKETQYF. Here the CDR3 DNA reads TGTGCCAGCAGCTCCTTGCGAGCGGGGAAAGAGACCCAGTACTTC.

This clonotype was seen a few times. The rearrangement links TRBV10-3 to TRBJ2-4, with 8 positions matching TRBD2. The DNA end is more similar to TRBJ2-7, so the J call may be wrong. Germline V lookup: CDR1 ENHRY, CDR2 SYGVKD. The CDR3 sequence is 14 residues long. The CDR3 sequence is CAIKLAAKSYEQYF. The CDR3 nucleotides are TGTGCCATCAAACTAGCGGCAAAGTCCTACGAGCAGTACTTC.

J is TRBJ1-5 and V is TRBV7-4, with unresolved D. The germline V gene encodes CDR1 SGHVT and CDR2 SQSDAQ. The CDR3 length is 13 residues. V dropped 3 bases and J dropped 6 bases, with 9 bases sitting between them. The DNA for the CDR3 is TGTGCCAGCAGCTTTCTTTATGTTCAGCCCCAGCATTTT. It translates to CASSFLYVQPQHF.

The chain recombines TRBV12-3 or TRBV12-4 with TRBJ2-5; TRBD2 might be the D (5 bases). The J call may be incorrect, as the DNA end agrees better with TRBJ2-7. This CDR3 region has 15 residues. The CDR3 is CASSHPTWRPYEQYF. The CDR3 DNA follows: TGTGCCAGCAGCCACCCGACATGGAGGCCCTACGAGCAGTACTTC.

V usage is TRBV7-6 and J usage is TRBJ2-3, with 10 nucleotides matching TRBD2. Per the germline V gene, CDR1 is SGHVS and CDR2 is FNYEAQ. V shed 0 bases, J shed 5 bases, and the junction held 11 bases outside the gene matches. This CDR3 region has 18 residues. CDR3 DNA sequence: TGTGCCAGCAGCTTAGCAGCCCCCCCACTAGCGGGGAAAGATACGCAGTATTTT. Translation: CASSLAAPPLAGKDTQYF.

The gene calls are TRBV6-2 or TRBV6-3 and TRBJ1-5; D gene uncertain. V dropped 4 bases and J dropped 9 bases, with 10 bases sitting between them. CDR1 and CDR2 (germline): MNHEY, SVGEGT. The CDR3 loop spans 12 amino acids. CDR3 in amino acids: CASSSPERPQHF. The DNA for the CDR3 is TGTGCCAGCAGTTCTCCCGAGCGGCCCCAGCATTTT.

The genes are TRBV7-9 and TRBJ1-2; D is undetermined. The CDR3 runs to 13 residues. V was cut by 5 bases and J by 4 bases, with 11 bases left in between. CDR1 and CDR2 from the germline V gene are SEHNR and FQNEAQ (reference sequence). The CDR3 protein is CASSPDTLYGYTF. The CDR3 DNA reads TGTGCCAGCAGCCCAGACACGCTCTATGGCTACACCTTC.

The CDR3 loop reads CSPAGGQSSYNEQFF. CDR3 in DNA: TGCAGTCCCGCGGGGGGGCAGAGCTCCTACAATGAGCAGTTCTTC. The chain has TRBV20-1 and TRBJ2-1; 9 bases match TRBD2. The CDR3 is made up of 15 amino acids. Germline CDR1 DFQATT, CDR2 SNEGSKA (reference sequence). J lost 0 bases, V lost 8 bases, and 8 bases had no gene match.

This clonotype was seen repeatedly, ten times or more. V and J are TRBV7-9 and TRBJ1-1, with D possibly matching TRBD1 (6 bases). The V and J ends lost 5 bases and 4 bases respectively, with 11 bases between them. Germline V gene lookup returns CDR1 SEHNR and CDR2 FQNEAQ (reference sequence). This CDR3 contains 13 residues. The CDR3 DNA reads TGTGCCAGCAGCGTACAGGGACCCACTGAAGCTTTCTTT. Translating gives CASSVQGPTEAFF.

The rearrangement uses TRBV4-3 and TRBJ2-7; tentatively, D is TRBD2 (6 bases). The V gene lost 2 bases and the J gene lost 1 base, with 12 bases spanning the gap. This CDR3 is built from 15 residues. CDR1 is LGHNA, CDR2 YSLEER, per germline. CDR3 in amino acids: CASSQHRLGSYEQYF. The CDR3 region has the DNA TGCGCCAGCAGCCAACATCGACTAGGGTCCTACGAGCAGTACTTC.

The chain recombines TRBV4-3 with TRBJ2-6; 9 nucleotides match TRBD2. This CDR3 is built from 19 residues. V dropped 4 bases and J dropped 2; count of bases not matched to a gene: 12. Germline V gives CDR1 LGHNA, CDR2 YSLEER. The CDR3 region is CASSPRRPGLAAGANVLTF. In nucleotides, the CDR3 is TGCGCCAGCAGCCCCAGAAGACCGGGACTAGCTGCTGGGGCCAACGTCCTGACTTTC.